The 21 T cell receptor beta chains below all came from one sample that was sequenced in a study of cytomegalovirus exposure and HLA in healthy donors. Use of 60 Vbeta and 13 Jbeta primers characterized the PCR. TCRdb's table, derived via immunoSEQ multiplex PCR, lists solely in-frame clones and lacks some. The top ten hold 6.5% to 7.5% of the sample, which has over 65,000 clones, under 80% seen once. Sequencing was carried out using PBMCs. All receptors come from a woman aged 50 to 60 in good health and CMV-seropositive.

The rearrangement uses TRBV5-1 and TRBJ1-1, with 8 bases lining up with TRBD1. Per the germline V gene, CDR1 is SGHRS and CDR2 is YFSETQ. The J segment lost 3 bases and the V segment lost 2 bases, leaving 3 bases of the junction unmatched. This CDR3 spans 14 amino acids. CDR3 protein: CASSFEQGDTEAFF. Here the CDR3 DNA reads TGCGCCAGCAGCTTTGAACAGGGGGACACTGAAGCTTTCTTT.

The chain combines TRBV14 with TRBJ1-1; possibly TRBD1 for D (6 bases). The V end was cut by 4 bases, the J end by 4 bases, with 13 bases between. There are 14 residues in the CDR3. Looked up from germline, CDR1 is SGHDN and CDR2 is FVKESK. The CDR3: CASSPHREGTEAFF. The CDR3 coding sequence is TGTGCCAGCAGCCCTCACAGGGAGGGCACTGAAGCTTTCTTT.

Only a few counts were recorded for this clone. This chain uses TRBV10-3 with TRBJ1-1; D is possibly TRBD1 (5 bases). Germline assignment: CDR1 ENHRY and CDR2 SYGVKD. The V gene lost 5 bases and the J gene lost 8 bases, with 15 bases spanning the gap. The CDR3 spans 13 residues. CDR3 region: CAISQTGGGEAFF. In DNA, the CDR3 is TGTGCCATCAGTCAGACGGGGGGGGGAGAAGCTTTCTTT.

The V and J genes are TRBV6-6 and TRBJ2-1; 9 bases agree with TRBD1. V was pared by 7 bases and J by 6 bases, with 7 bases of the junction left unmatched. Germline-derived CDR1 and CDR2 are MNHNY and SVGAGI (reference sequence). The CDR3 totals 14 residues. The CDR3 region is CASTLQTGGNEQFF. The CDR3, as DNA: TGTGCCAGCACCCTACAGACAGGGGGCAATGAGCAGTTCTTC.

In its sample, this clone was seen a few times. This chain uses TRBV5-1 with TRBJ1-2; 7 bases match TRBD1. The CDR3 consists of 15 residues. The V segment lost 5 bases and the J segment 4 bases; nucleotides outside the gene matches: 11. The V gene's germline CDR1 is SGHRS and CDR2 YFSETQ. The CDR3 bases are TGCGCCAGCAGTCCAGGGGGAAAAATGGGCTATGGCTACACCTTC. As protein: CASSPGGKMGYGYTF.

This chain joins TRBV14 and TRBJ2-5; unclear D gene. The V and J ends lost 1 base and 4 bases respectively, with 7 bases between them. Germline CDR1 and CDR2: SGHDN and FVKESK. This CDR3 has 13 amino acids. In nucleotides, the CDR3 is TGTGCCAGCAGCCAAGTTACCAGAGAGACCCAGTACTTC. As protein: CASSQVTRETQYF.

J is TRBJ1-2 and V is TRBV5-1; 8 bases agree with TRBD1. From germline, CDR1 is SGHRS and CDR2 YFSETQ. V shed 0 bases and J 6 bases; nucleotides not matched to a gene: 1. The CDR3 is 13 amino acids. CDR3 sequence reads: CASSLGTGNGYTF. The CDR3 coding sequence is TGCGCCAGCAGCTTGGGGACAGGGAATGGCTACACCTTC.

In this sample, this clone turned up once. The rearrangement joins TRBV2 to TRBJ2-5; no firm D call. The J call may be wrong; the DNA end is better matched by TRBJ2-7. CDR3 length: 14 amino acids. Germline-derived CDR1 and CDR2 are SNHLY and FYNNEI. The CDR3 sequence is CASTSGGIPYEQYF. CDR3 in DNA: TGTGCCAGCACTTCCGGCGGCATCCCCTACGAGCAGTACTTC.

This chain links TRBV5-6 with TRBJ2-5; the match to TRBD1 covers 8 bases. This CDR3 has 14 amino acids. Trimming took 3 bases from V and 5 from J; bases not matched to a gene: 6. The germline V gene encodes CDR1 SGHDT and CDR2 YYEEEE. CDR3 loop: CASSYGTGWETQYF. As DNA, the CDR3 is TGTGCCAGCAGCTACGGGACAGGTTGGGAGACCCAGTACTTC.

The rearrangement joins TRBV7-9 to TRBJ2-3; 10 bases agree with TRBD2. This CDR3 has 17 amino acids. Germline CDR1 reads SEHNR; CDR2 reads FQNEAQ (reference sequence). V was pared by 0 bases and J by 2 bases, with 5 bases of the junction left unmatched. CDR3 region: CASSLATSGDYTDTQYF. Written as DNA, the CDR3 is TGTGCCAGCAGCTTAGCCACTAGCGGGGACTACACAGATACGCAGTATTTT.

The CDR3 DNA follows: TGCAGCGCTGTCATCGGGACAGGGGTAAACACTGAAGCTTTCTTT. Protein product: CSAVIGTGVNTEAFF. The rearrangement joins TRBV29-1 to TRBJ1-1, with TRBD1 identical over 10 bases. V lost 7 bases and J lost 2; bases outside the gene matches: 10. Germline loops: CDR1 SQVTM, CDR2 ANQGSEA. The CDR3 runs to 15 residues.

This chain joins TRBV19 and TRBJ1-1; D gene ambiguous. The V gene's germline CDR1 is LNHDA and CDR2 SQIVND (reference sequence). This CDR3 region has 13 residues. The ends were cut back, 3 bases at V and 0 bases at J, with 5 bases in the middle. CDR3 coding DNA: TGTGCCAGTAGTATGCTAATGAACACTGAAGCTTTCTTT. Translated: CASSMLMNTEAFF.

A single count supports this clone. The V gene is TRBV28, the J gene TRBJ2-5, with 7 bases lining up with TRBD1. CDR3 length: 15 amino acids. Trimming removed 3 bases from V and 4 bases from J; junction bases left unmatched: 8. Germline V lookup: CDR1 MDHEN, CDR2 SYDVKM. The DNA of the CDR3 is TGTGCCAGCAGTTTTAATCACAGGGGTCCAGAGACCCAGTACTTC. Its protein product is CASSFNHRGPETQYF.

The chain's CDR3 is CASSPPRTGGSDTEAFF. DNA for the CDR3: TGCGCCAGCAGCCCGCCCAGGACAGGGGGATCGGACACTGAAGCTTTCTTT. The chain employs TRBV5-1 and TRBJ1-1; 10 positions match TRBD1. The germline gives CDR1 SGHRS, CDR2 YFSETQ. The CDR3 sequence is 17 residues long. V was pared by 4 bases and J by 3 bases, with 12 bases of the junction left unmatched. Supplemented by reference TRBV5-1 and TRBJ1-1, the full variable domain reads KAGVTQTPRYLIKTRGQQVTLSCSPISGHRSVSWYQQTPGQGLQFLFEYFSETQRNKGNFPGRFSGRQFSNSRSEMNVSTLELGDSALYLCASSPPRTGGSDTEAFFGQGTRLTVV.

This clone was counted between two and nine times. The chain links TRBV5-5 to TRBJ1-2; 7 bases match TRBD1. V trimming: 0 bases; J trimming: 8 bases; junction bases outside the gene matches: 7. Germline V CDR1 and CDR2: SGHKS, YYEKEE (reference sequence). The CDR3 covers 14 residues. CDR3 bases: TGTGCCAGCAGCTTGGGGAGCCCGGACAGGGGCTACACCTTC. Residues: CASSLGSPDRGYTF.

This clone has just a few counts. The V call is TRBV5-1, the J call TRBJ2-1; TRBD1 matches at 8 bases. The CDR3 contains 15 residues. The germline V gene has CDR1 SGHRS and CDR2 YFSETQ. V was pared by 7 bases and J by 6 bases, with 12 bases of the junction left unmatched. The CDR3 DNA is TGCGCCAGCGCCTCGGACAGGGCTTGGGGCAATGAGCAGTTCTTC. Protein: CASASDRAWGNEQFF.

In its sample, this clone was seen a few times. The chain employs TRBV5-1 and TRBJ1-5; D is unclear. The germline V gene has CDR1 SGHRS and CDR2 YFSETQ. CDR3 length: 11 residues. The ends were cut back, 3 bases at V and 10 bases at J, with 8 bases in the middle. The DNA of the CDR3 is TGCGCCAGCAGCTCCGTCCGTCCCCAGCATTTT. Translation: CASSSVRPQHF.

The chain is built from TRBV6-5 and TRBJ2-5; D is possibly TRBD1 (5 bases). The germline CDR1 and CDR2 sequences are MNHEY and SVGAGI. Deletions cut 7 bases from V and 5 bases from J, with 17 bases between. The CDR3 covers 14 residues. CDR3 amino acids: CASTLGAGWETQYF. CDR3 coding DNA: TGTGCCAGCACCTTAGGGGCAGGGTGGGAGACCCAGTACTTC.

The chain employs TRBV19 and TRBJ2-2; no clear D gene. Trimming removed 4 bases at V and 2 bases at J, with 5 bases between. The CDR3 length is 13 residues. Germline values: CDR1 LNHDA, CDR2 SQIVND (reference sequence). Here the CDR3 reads CASSNVNTGELFF. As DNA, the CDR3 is TGTGCCAGTAGTAATGTAAACACCGGGGAGCTGTTTTTT.

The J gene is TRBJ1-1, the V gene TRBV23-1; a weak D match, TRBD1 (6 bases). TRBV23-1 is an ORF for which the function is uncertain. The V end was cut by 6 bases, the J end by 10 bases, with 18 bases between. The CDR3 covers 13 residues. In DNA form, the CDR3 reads TGCGCCAGCAGGGAAACAGGGTTATGCTTAGCTTTCTTT. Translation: CASRETGLCLAFF.

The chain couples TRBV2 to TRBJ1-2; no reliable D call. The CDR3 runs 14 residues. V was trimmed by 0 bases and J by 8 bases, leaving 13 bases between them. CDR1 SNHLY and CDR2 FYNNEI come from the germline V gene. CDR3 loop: CASSEAPILWGYTF. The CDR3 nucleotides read TGTGCCAGCAGTGAAGCACCTATTTTATGGGGCTACACCTTC.